This T cell receptor (beta chain) was found in a study of high-grade serous ovarian cancer treatment subgroups. Whole-study context: On average, approximately 14,000 reads and several thousand unique TCR beta rearrangements were obtained per sample. Broader study findings: Same-patient tumor repertoires overlapped at about 0.095 to 0.8; different patients barely overlapped. Without spatial data, bulk sequencing limits insight into HGSC tumor diversity. Only CDR3 was analyzed; CDR1 and CDR2 were not.

The protocol was immunoSEQ multiplex PCR, while the TCRdb copy is restricted to in-frame clones and leaves out a portion. The sample contains 15,000 to 20,000 clones, roughly 75% of which appear only once. The CDR3 spans 13 residues. V was clipped by 6 bases and J by 1 base, with 7 bases between them. CDR1 and CDR2 (germline): MNHEY, SMNVEV (reference sequence). This clone was counted between two and nine times. Its antigen is unidentified. Tumor samples were taken before definitive surgery or chemotherapy. This rearrangement joins TRBV27 to TRBJ1-5; TRBD1 is a possible D gene (5 bases). The clonotype was recovered from a human donor with high-grade serous ovarian cancer. Sequencing was performed on tumor tissue. DNA of the CDR3: TGTGCCAGCAGGGGGCGAAGCAATCAGCCCCAGCATTTT. Encoded protein: CASRGRSNQPQHF.